This TCR beta chain appears in the sequencing data of a study of a mutant IDH1 vaccine in newly diagnosed glioma. Whole-study context: Prior therapy was radiotherapy, temozolomide, or both; most received both. Findings and caveats of the study: Pseudoprogression appears to have had no connection to changes in top peripheral T cell clonotypes. It was approximately 92% of patients that developed vaccine-induced immune responses.

Note on this clone: The antigen remains undetermined.

TCRdb's table, derived via immunoSEQ multiplex PCR, lists solely in-frame clones and lacks some. The table records over 75,000 clones, about four fifths of them present only once. Time point meaning: baseline, week 1 (first vaccination visit). Indicated treatment: pre-vaccination baseline after standard-of-care therapy. The sample consisted of PBMCs, taken from a glioma patient treated with radiotherapy, temozolomide or both. The receptor's source is a middle-aged man with glioma.

This chain's CDR3 is CASSWDAGDTQYF. CDR3 nucleotide sequence: TGTGCCAGCAGTTGGGACGCAGGAGATACGCAGTATTTT. The chain recombines TRBV2 with TRBJ2-3; D is perhaps TRBD1 or TRBD2 (5 bases each). Germline V gene lookup returns CDR1 SNHLY and CDR2 FYNNEI. CDR3 length: 13 amino acids. Between the trimmed V and J ends, which lost 5 bases and 5 bases, there was a span of 11 bases. Full variable domain (outside the CDR3, taken from reference TRBV2 and TRBJ2-3): EPEVTQTPSHQVTQMGQEVILRCVPISNHLYFYWYRQILGQKVEFLVSFYNNEISEKSEIFDDQFSVERPDGSNFTLKIRSTKLEDSAMYFCASSWDAGDTQYFGPGTRLTVL.